This T cell receptor (beta chain) was identified in a study of blood T cell repertoires in COVID-19. Study-wide background: Researchers got acute and convalescent COVID-19 samples from the United States, Italy and Spain. PBMCs, B-cell-depleted T cells, or T cells provided the cDNA or gDNA that made up the material.

This clone showed up just a few times. Germline CDR1 LNHDA, CDR2 SQIVND (reference sequence). V was pared by 10 bases and J by 4 bases, with 6 bases of the junction left unmatched. CDR3 length: 12 residues. As handled by the study authors: Reference gene primer amplification yielded estimated nucleated cell counts. The table came from immunoSEQ multiplex PCR; TCRdb's copy has only in-frame clones and leaves some out. V, J and clone size derive from that table, while D and trimming were established from the DNA sequence. The data show 150,000 to 200,000 clones, with approximately 85% seen just once and roughly 9.8% held by the top ten.

Sequencing was done on a sample of peripheral blood. The receptor was isolated from a human donor with active or convalescent COVID-19. The donor label of this sample is uncertain. J is TRBJ1-2 and V is TRBV19; 7 nucleotides align to TRBD1. The CDR3 bases are TGTGCCATTACGGACAGGACCTATGGCTACACCTTC. Translating gives CAITDRTYGYTF.